This T cell receptor (beta chain) was recovered during a study of blood T cells in healthy people across ages. From germline, CDR1 is SQVTM and CDR2 ANQGSEA. The CDR3 covers 12 residues. The use of a sample-barcoded 5' primer and a J-beta primer mix characterized a second PCR of about 7 to 12 cycles. TCRdb itself ran the 5' RACE reads through MiXCR, one entry per CDR3 protein. In the table there are approximately 670,000 distinct CDR3 sequences, approximately 40% of which are singletons. Of note for this clonotype: An end of the junction does not agree with germline; a read error may underlie this.

This rearrangement joins TRBV29-1 to TRBJ1-2, with 8 nucleotides matching TRBD1. Sequenced material: blood. The clonotype comes from a man at least 80 years old in good health. CDR3 in DNA: TGCGGCGTATCAGGGGGCGGCTATGGCTACACCTTC. Its protein product is CGVSGGGYGYTF.